Below, 25 T cell receptor beta chains from the same sample are listed, as sequenced in a study of technical replicates of blood from a handful of donors. This table comes from immunoSEQ multiplex PCR, and its TCRdb copy is limited to in-frame clones, with some not included. Among almost 55,000 clones listed, 94% were seen once. Sequences were obtained from T cells isolated from PBMCs. Source of these receptors: a human donor in good health.

V usage is TRBV6-5 and J usage is TRBJ1-1; 9 bases agree with TRBD1. Trimming at V came to 0 bases and at J to 8 bases, leaving 7 bases not matched to a gene. This CDR3 has 15 amino acids. The germline V gene encodes CDR1 MNHEY and CDR2 SVGAGI. In DNA, the CDR3 is TGTGCCAGCAGTTACTCGGGACAGGGATCGCCCGAAGCTTTCTTT. Translation: CASSYSGQGSPEAFF.

The chain is built from TRBV18 and TRBJ2-1; D is unclear. Trimming removed 0 bases at V and 8 bases at J, with 11 bases between. CDR1 KGHSH and CDR2 LQKENI come from the germline V gene. The CDR3 loop spans 14 amino acids. CDR3 bases: TGTGCCAGCTCACCACCCTCTAACTTAGATGAGCAGTTCTTC. This sequence encodes CASSPPSNLDEQFF. Variable domain in full (rest from reference TRBV18 and TRBJ2-1): NAGVMQNPRHLVRRRGQEARLRCSPMKGHSHVYWYRQLPEEGLKFMVYLQKENIIDESGMPKERFSAEFPKEGPSILRIQQVVRGDSAAYFCASSPPSNLDEQFFGPGTRLTVL.

The V call is TRBV11-2, the J call TRBJ2-1, with TRBD2 identical over 11 bases. Germline V gene data show CDR1 as SGHAT and CDR2 as FQNNGV. This CDR3 spans 19 amino acids. V shed 5 bases and J 5 bases; nucleotides not matched to a gene: 17. CDR3 sequence: CASSPPRILAGGPHNEQFF. The CDR3 nucleotides are TGTGCCAGCAGCCCTCCAAGGATATTAGCGGGGGGGCCACACAATGAGCAGTTCTTC.

The chain has TRBV6-5 and TRBJ1-3; perhaps TRBD1 as D (5 bases). This CDR3 has 13 amino acids. Looked up from germline, CDR1 is MNHEY and CDR2 is SVGAGI. Trimming shortened V by 8 bases and J by 0 bases, and 8 bases separated the two germline ends. The CDR3 region is CASGGYSGNTIYF. CDR3 DNA sequence: TGTGCCAGCGGGGGGTACTCTGGAAACACCATATATTTT.

This clone was seen a few times. The chain joins TRBV7-9 to TRBJ1-1; D not certain. The germline CDR1 and CDR2 sequences are SEHNR and FQNEAQ (reference sequence). V lost 3 bases and J lost 10, with 9 bases in between. This CDR3 region has 11 residues. In nucleotides, the CDR3 is TGTGCCAGCAGCTTGTCGGGGAGAGCTTTCTTT. It encodes CASSLSGRAFF.

The chain combines TRBV6-6 with TRBJ1-3; D gene ambiguous. This CDR3 comprises 13 residues. The germline V gene encodes CDR1 MNHNY and CDR2 SVGAGI (reference sequence). Trimming took 5 bases from V and 1 from J, leaving 6 bases between them. Here the CDR3 reads CASSGESGNTIYF. Here the CDR3 DNA reads TGTGCCAGCAGTGGGGAGTCTGGAAACACCATATATTTT.

The chain uses TRBV9 and TRBJ2-7, with D tentatively TRBD1 (5 bases). V was clipped by 1 base and J by 7 bases, with 12 bases between them. CDR1 and CDR2 from the germline V gene are SGDLS and YYNGEE. The CDR3 contains 13 residues. This CDR3 reads CASSVFGAGEQYF. Here the CDR3 DNA reads TGTGCCAGCAGCGTATTTGGAGCAGGGGAGCAGTACTTC. The whole variable domain, remainder taken from reference TRBV9 and TRBJ2-7, is DSGVTQTPKHLITATGQRVTLRCSPRSGDLSVYWYQQSLDQGLQFLIQYYNGEERAKGNILERFSAQQFPDLHSELNLSSLELGDSALYFCASSVFGAGEQYFGPGTRLTVT.

V is TRBV11-3 and J is TRBJ2-7, with D possibly being TRBD1 (7 bases). The CDR3 runs to 14 residues. V lost 5 bases and J 5 bases, leaving 16 bases between the germline ends. Germline V CDR1 and CDR2: SGHNT, YENEEA. The CDR3 reads CASSRRQGGDEQYF. In nucleotides, the CDR3 is TGTGCCAGCAGCCGACGACAGGGAGGCGACGAGCAGTACTTC. The full variable domain, with the rest looked up from reference TRBV11-3 and TRBJ2-7, is EAGVVQSPRYKIIEKKQPVAFWCNPISGHNTLYWYLQNLGQGPELLIRYENEEAVDDSQLPKDRFSAERLKGVDSTLKIQPAELGDSAVYLCASSRRQGGDEQYFGPGTRLTVT.

This rearrangement joins TRBV9 to TRBJ1-2; D gene unclear. This CDR3 has 13 residues. Germline V gives CDR1 SGDLS, CDR2 YYNGEE. V was clipped by 4 bases and J by 5 bases, with 12 bases between them. The CDR3 sequence: CASSPGRVYGYTF. The CDR3 DNA follows: TGTGCCAGCAGCCCCGGGCGGGTGTATGGCTACACCTTC.

V and J are TRBV28 and TRBJ1-2, with D uncertain. V lost 4 bases, J lost 4 bases, and 7 bases lay in between. CDR1 and CDR2 (germline): MDHEN, SYDVKM. CDR3 size: 12 residues. CDR3 sequence: CASSSGTYGYTF. The CDR3 DNA is TGTGCCAGCAGTTCAGGTACCTATGGCTACACCTTC.

This chain connects TRBV28 to TRBJ2-3; TRBD1 might be the D (6 bases). The CDR3 is 19 residues long. Trimming left V 2 bases short and J 2 bases short, with 23 bases between. Germline V gene data show CDR1 as MDHEN and CDR2 as SYDVKM. Here the CDR3 reads CASSLTMTGRPGLTDTQYF. CDR3 in DNA: TGTGCCAGCAGTTTAACGATGACAGGACGACCAGGACTCACAGATACGCAGTATTTT.

V gene TRBV11-3 combines with J gene TRBJ2-5; 7 bases map to TRBD2. Germline V lookup: CDR1 SGHNT, CDR2 YENEEA. The CDR3 length is 14 residues. J lost 5 bases, V lost 5 bases, and 8 bases had no gene match. CDR3 amino acids: CASSRLGGSETQYF. CDR3 DNA: TGTGCCAGCAGCCGACTCGGGGGGTCGGAGACCCAGTACTTC. The variable domain in full, completed from reference TRBV11-3 and TRBJ2-5, reads EAGVVQSPRYKIIEKKQPVAFWCNPISGHNTLYWYLQNLGQGPELLIRYENEEAVDDSQLPKDRFSAERLKGVDSTLKIQPAELGDSAVYLCASSRLGGSETQYFGPGTRLLVL.

The chain is built from TRBV9 and TRBJ2-5; possible D gene TRBD2, 7 bases. Trimming removed 3 bases from V and 2 bases from J, with 11 bases in between. The CDR3 loop spans 14 amino acids. The germline CDR1 and CDR2 sequences are SGDLS and YYNGEE. The CDR3 DNA reads as TGTGCCAGCAGCGAGGGGAGGGGGCAAGAGACCCAGTACTTC. Protein: CASSEGRGQETQYF.

V and J are TRBV11-2 and TRBJ2-1; TRBD2 might be the D (6 bases). CDR3 size: 11 residues. Germline V gives CDR1 SGHAT, CDR2 FQNNGV. V lost 5 bases and J lost 10, with 9 bases in between. The CDR3 protein is CASSAGGEQFF. The DNA of the CDR3 is TGTGCCAGCAGCGCCGGAGGGGAGCAGTTCTTC.

The CDR3 protein is CASSVGVGNEQFF. The CDR3 DNA reads TGCGCCAGCAGCGTGGGGGTCGGGAATGAGCAGTTCTTC. The chain employs TRBV5-1 and TRBJ2-1; D is possibly TRBD1 or TRBD2 (5 bases each). The CDR3 totals 13 residues. Germline values: CDR1 SGHRS, CDR2 YFSETQ. Between the trimmed V and J ends, which lost 4 bases and 7 bases, there was a span of 12 bases.

This chain connects TRBV10-3 to TRBJ1-2, with D possibly TRBD1 on 6 matching bases. V was cut by 6 bases and J by 3 bases, with 14 bases left in between. This CDR3 is 14 amino acids long. CDR1 is ENHRY and CDR2 is SYGVKD in the germline V gene. CDR3 DNA sequence: TGTGCCATCAGGAGCGGGGGCTCGGACTATGGCTACACCTTC. Protein product: CAIRSGGSDYGYTF.

The genes are TRBV11-2 and TRBJ2-1; the match to TRBD2 covers 7 bases. The CDR3 extends over 20 amino acids. Germline V gene sequence: CDR1 SGHAT, CDR2 FQNNGV. The J segment lost 8 bases and the V segment lost 0 bases, leaving 22 bases of the junction unmatched. The CDR3 protein is CASSLDLPPKSRESIDEQFF. In DNA form, the CDR3 reads TGTGCCAGCAGCTTAGATCTCCCCCCTAAGTCGCGGGAGAGTATAGATGAGCAGTTCTTC.

This chain uses TRBV5-1 with TRBJ1-5, with a weak D call TRBD1 (5 bases). CDR3 length equals 15 residues. The germline V and J ends were trimmed by 5 bases and 0 bases, with 12 bases remaining between them. Germline lookup yields CDR1 SGHRS and CDR2 YFSETQ. The CDR3 spells CASRIGANSNQPQHF. The CDR3 bases are TGCGCCAGCAGAATTGGGGCGAATAGCAATCAGCCCCAGCATTTT.

This rearrangement joins TRBV7-6 to TRBJ2-2; 9 nucleotides align to TRBD1. Germline V CDR1 and CDR2: SGHVS, FNYEAQ. The CDR3 has 17 amino acids. The V segment lost 0 bases and the J segment 6 bases; nucleotides outside the gene matches: 8. In nucleotides, the CDR3 is TGTGCCAGCAGCTTAGCGCGCGGGACAGGGTTCGCCGGGGAGCTGTTTTTT. It specifies CASSLARGTGFAGELFF. The whole variable domain, remainder taken from reference TRBV7-6 and TRBJ2-2, is GAGVSQSPRYKVTKRGQDVALRCDPISGHVSLYWYRQALGQGPEFLTYFNYEAQQDKSGLPNDRFSAERPEGSISTLTIQRTEQRDSAMYRCASSLARGTGFAGELFFGEGSRLTVL.

This chain uses TRBV9 with TRBJ1-3; TRBD1 is a possible D gene (5 bases). V lost 4 bases to trimming and J lost 0 bases, with 11 bases between them. Germline lookup yields CDR1 SGDLS and CDR2 YYNGEE. CDR3 size: 15 residues. The CDR3 loop reads CASSPDITSGNTIYF. CDR3 nucleotides: TGTGCCAGCAGCCCGGACATAACCTCTGGAAACACCATATATTTT.

This sequence joins TRBV18 and TRBJ2-2; 9 bases align to TRBD1. CDR1 is KGHSH and CDR2 is LQKENI in the germline V gene. The CDR3 contains 15 residues. Losses at the gene ends were 5 bases for V and 3 bases for J; bases not matched to a gene: 4. CDR3 in DNA: TGTGCCAGCTCAGGCCGGGACAGGGACACCGGGGAGCTGTTTTTT. It codes for CASSGRDRDTGELFF.

V and J are TRBV11-2 and TRBJ1-5, with TRBD1 as a possible D gene (5 bases). CDR3 length: 13 residues. Germline-derived CDR1 and CDR2 are SGHAT and FQNNGV. Trimming took off 6 bases at V and 6 bases at J, with 12 bases between the two ends. Written as DNA, the CDR3 is TGTGCCAGCAGTACCCAGGGAGGTCAGCCCCAGCATTTT. As protein: CASSTQGGQPQHF.

The chain uses TRBV7-8 and TRBJ1-6; the match to TRBD1 covers 10 bases. J gave up 9 bases and V 5 bases, and 4 bases lay outside the gene matches. Germline V gene lookup returns CDR1 SGHVS and CDR2 FQNEAQ. The CDR3 has 14 amino acids. The CDR3 protein is CASSQGQGRSPLHF. For the CDR3, the DNA is TGTGCCAGCAGCCAGGGACAGGGGCGTTCACCCCTCCACTTT. The whole variable domain, remainder taken from reference TRBV7-8 and TRBJ1-6, is GAGVSQSPRYKVAKRGQDVALRCDPISGHVSLFWYQQALGQGPEFLTYFQNEAQLDKSGLPSDRFFAERPEGSVSTLKIQRTQQEDSAVYLCASSQGQGRSPLHFGNGTRLTVT.

The rearrangement uses TRBV15 and TRBJ1-1, with D maybe TRBD1 (5 bases). CDR1 LNHNV and CDR2 YYDKDF come from the germline V gene (reference sequence). Trimming removed 3 bases at V and 5 bases at J, with 19 bases between. The CDR3 has 16 residues. The CDR3 protein is CATSSGISAGGTEAFF. The DNA of the CDR3 is TGTGCCACCAGCAGCGGGATAAGTGCTGGGGGGACTGAAGCTTTCTTT.

The chain employs TRBV11-2 and TRBJ2-7; no clear D gene. Trimming pared 6 bases from V and 5 bases from J, leaving 14 bases between. The length of the CDR3 is 13 residues. From germline, CDR1 is SGHAT and CDR2 FQNNGV. The CDR3 DNA reads as TGTGCCAGCAGGCCTCCGGGTCTCGACGAGCAGTACTTC. Translated, it gives CASRPPGLDEQYF.